The clone carrying this TCR beta chain appeared a single time. This sample stems from a study of Ad26.COV2.S vaccination and SARS-CoV-2 variants. Germline assignment: CDR1 SGHAT and CDR2 FQNNGV. The V end was cut by 1 base, the J end by 8 bases, with 8 bases between. This CDR3 region has 13 residues. Data came from immunoSEQ multiplex PCR; TCRdb stores just in-frame clones and leaves some out. The data hold fewer than 400,000 clones, with 70% to 90% observed a single time. As for treatment: 15 to 20 received Ad26.COV2.S at low or high dose, single or two shots; about 5 received placebo; per-sample allocation not given. Samples analyzed were those drawn on day 63 after the first vaccine or placebo injection.

This receptor was taken from a person between 18 and 59 years old who received the Ad26.COV2.S COVID-19 vaccine or a placebo. The sequencing used peripheral blood, collected in a trial of Ad26.COV2.S vaccine versus placebo. V gene TRBV11-2 combines with J gene TRBJ2-2; no clear D. The chain's CDR3 is CASSLVGLGELFF. In nucleotides, the CDR3 is TGTGCCAGCAGCTTAGTCGGGTTAGGGGAGCTGTTTTTT.